This T cell receptor (beta chain) was sequenced during a study of CD8+ T cells in alopecia areata. The study, taken as a whole, reports: Normal scalp had lower clonality than lesional scalp, with alopecia totalis/universalis lesions showing this most strongly. Scalp specimens additionally yield sequences from normal skin's resident alphabeta T cells.

RNA extraction was followed by reverse transcription into cDNA, which acted as the sequencing template. The data were produced by immunoSEQ multiplex PCR, yet TCRdb's version contains in-frame clones alone and is incomplete. This sample has 170,000 or so clones, with around 60% found just once. Treatment described: oral pan-JAK inhibitor, 5-10 mg twice daily. Both peripheral blood and punch biopsies of lesional scalp skin were obtained from patients who had alopecia areata. PBMCs served as the source from which CD4+ and CD8+ T cells were sorted. This clone came up a few times. No antigen is known for it. At one of its ends the junction is not consistent with the germline gene, which may arise from a read error. Sequencing used CD8+ T cells sorted from blood, obtained at week 24, from a patient treated with tofacitinib. This receptor was taken from a human donor with alopecia areata.

This chain's CDR3 is CASSLDRAVLVF. DNA for the CDR3: TGTGCCAGCAGTTTAGACAGGGCGGTCTTGGTGTTT. This rearrangement joins TRBV27 to TRBJ2-3, with TRBD1 identical over 7 bases. Germline assignment: CDR1 MNHEY and CDR2 SMNVEV (reference sequence). CDR3 size: 12 residues.